The rows below give T cell receptor beta chains drawn from one sample of a study of sequential checkpoint blockade in melanoma. Data came from immunoSEQ multiplex PCR; TCRdb stores just in-frame clones and leaves some out. This table has more than 10,000 clones, about four fifths appearing once. Sequenced here: CD8+ T cells sorted from blood (inferred from file names), sampled from a patient given nivolumab and ipilimumab in sequence. These receptors all stem from a human donor with melanoma. CDR3s include the opening cysteine and the closing phenylalanine or tryptophan. D genes are given only for firm matches. For some rows the clone size is stated as once, few or many, or as a class when expanded; others skip it.

d_call: -; v_call: TRBV6-1; j_call: TRBJ2-2; clone_size: -; cdr3_nt: TGTGCCACCCCCGGGCAGGGATATACCGGGGAGCTGTTTTTT; cdr3_aa: CATPGQGYTGELFF
d_call: TRBD1; v_call: TRBV13; j_call: TRBJ2-5; clone_size: -; cdr3_nt: TGTGCCAGCAGCATCAGAGGACAGGGCGACGAGACCCAGTACTTC; cdr3_aa: CASSIRGQGDETQYF
d_call: -; v_call: TRBV4-1; j_call: TRBJ1-1; clone_size: -; cdr3_nt: TGCGCCAGCAGCCAAACCAGGGGCTTTAATGAAGCTTTCTTT; cdr3_aa: CASSQTRGFNEAFF
d_call: -; v_call: TRBV18; j_call: TRBJ1-4; clone_size: -; cdr3_nt: TGTGCCAGCTCACCAGGCACTGAAAAACTGTTTTTT; cdr3_aa: CASSPGTEKLFF
d_call: TRBD1; v_call: TRBV5-8; j_call: TRBJ2-7; clone_size: -; cdr3_nt: TGTGCCAGCAGCAAGGACAGGGACAGGGCGGACTACGAGCAGTACTTC; cdr3_aa: CASSKDRDRADYEQYF
d_call: -; v_call: TRBV25-1; j_call: TRBJ1-1; clone_size: few; cdr3_nt: TGTGCCAGCAGGGAAATCGGGAACACTGAAGCTTTCTTT; cdr3_aa: CASREIGNTEAFF
d_call: TRBD1; v_call: TRBV6-5; j_call: TRBJ1-6; clone_size: once; cdr3_nt: TGTGCCAGCAGTTCTACAGGGGGCGGGAGACCCCTCCACTTT; cdr3_aa: CASSSTGGGRPLHF
d_call: TRBD2; v_call: TRBV2; j_call: TRBJ2-1; clone_size: -; cdr3_nt: TGTGCCACCAAGAGGACTAGCGGGAGTTGGGAGCAGTTCTTC; cdr3_aa: CATKRTSGSWEQFF
d_call: TRBD1; v_call: TRBV7-6; j_call: TRBJ2-3; clone_size: -; cdr3_nt: TGTGCCAGCAGCTCGACCCAGGGGGCAGATACGCAGTATTTT; cdr3_aa: CASSSTQGADTQYF
d_call: -; v_call: TRBV27; j_call: TRBJ2-3; clone_size: -; cdr3_nt: TGTGCCAGCAGTTTAGCGGGTACGCAGTATTTT; cdr3_aa: CASSLAGTQYF
d_call: -; v_call: TRBV30; j_call: TRBJ1-2; clone_size: -; cdr3_nt: TGTGCCTGTTACCCCGACAGTGACTATGGCTACACCTTC; cdr3_aa: CACYPDSDYGYTF
d_call: -; v_call: TRBV4-1; j_call: TRBJ2-1; clone_size: -; cdr3_nt: TGCGCCAGCAGCTTCCGGGACTCCGCCTACAATGAGCAGTTCTTC; cdr3_aa: CASSFRDSAYNEQFF
d_call: TRBD2; v_call: TRBV29-1; j_call: TRBJ2-1; clone_size: -; cdr3_nt: TGCAGCGTCGTAGGTGGGAGGGCCTACAATGAGCAGTTCTTC; cdr3_aa: CSVVGGRAYNEQFF
d_call: TRBD1; v_call: TRBV29-1; j_call: TRBJ2-1; clone_size: few; cdr3_nt: TGCAGCGTTACGGCCGGGACAGTCTACAATGAGCAGTTCTTC; cdr3_aa: CSVTAGTVYNEQFF
d_call: -; v_call: TRBV28; j_call: TRBJ2-3; clone_size: -; cdr3_nt: TGTGCCAGCAGTTCAGAGGGCCCAGTAGCAGATACGCAGTATTTT; cdr3_aa: CASSSEGPVADTQYF
d_call: -; v_call: TRBV2; j_call: TRBJ1-5; clone_size: -; cdr3_nt: TGTGCCAGCAGTGACCCCGACAGTTATCAGCCCCAGCATTTT; cdr3_aa: CASSDPDSYQPQHF